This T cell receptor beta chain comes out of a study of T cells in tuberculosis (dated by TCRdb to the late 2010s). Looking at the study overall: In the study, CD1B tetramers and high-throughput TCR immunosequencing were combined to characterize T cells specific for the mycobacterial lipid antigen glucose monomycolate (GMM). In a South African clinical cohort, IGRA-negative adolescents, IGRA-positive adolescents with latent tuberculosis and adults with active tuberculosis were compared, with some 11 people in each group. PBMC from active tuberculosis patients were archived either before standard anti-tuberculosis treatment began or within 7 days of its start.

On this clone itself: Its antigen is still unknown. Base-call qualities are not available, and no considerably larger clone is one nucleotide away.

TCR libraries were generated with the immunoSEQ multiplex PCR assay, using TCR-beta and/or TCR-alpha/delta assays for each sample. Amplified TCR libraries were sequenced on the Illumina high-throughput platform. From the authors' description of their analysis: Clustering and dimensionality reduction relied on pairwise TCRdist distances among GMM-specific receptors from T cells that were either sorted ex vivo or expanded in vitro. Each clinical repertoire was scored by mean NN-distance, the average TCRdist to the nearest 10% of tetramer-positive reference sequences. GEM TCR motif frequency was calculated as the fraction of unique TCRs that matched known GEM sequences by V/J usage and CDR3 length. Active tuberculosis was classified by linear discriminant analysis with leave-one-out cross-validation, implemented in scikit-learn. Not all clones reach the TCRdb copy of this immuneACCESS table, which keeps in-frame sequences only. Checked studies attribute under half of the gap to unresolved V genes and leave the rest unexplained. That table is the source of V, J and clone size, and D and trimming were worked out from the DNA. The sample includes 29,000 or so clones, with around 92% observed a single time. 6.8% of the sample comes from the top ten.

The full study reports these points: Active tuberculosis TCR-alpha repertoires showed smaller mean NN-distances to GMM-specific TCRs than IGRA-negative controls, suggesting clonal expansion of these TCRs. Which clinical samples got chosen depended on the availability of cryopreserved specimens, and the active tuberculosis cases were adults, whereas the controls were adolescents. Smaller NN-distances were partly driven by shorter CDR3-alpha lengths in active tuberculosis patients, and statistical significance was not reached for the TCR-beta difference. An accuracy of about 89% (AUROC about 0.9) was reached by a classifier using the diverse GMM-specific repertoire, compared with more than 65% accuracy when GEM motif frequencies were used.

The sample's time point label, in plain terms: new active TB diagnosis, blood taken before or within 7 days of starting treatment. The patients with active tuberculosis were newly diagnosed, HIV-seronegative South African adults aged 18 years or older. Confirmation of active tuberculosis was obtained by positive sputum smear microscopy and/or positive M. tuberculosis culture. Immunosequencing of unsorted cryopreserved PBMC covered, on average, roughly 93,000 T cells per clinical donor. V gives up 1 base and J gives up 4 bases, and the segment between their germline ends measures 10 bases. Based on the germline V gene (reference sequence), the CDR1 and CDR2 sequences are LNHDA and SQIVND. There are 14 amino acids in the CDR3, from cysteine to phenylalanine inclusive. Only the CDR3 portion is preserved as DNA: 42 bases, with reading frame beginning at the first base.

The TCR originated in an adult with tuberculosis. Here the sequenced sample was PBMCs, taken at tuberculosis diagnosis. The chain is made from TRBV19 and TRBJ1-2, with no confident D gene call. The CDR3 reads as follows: CASSIGAYPYGYTF. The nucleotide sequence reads TGTGCCAGTAGTATAGGGGCCTACCCCTATGGCTACACCTTC.